This T cell receptor (beta chain) is drawn from a study of blood T cell repertoires in COVID-19. Method: immunoSEQ multiplex PCR; TCRdb's copy keeps in-frame clones and lacks some. The sample records hundreds of thousands of clones, roughly 86% being singletons. This study enrolled people aged roughly 18 to 89 from about two dozen US geographic areas. Clinical histories supplied by participants themselves formed the basis of cohort assignment. Germline V gene lookup returns CDR1 MNHNY and CDR2 SVGAGI (reference sequence). The CDR3 contains 14 residues. Between the trimmed V and J ends, which lost 6 bases and 3 bases, there was a span of 14 bases.

The chain recombines TRBV6-6 with TRBJ1-2; no clear D gene. This sequence originates from a young woman who had recovered from COVID-19. The specimen was PBMCs or T cells enriched from blood (not recorded which). CDR3 in amino acids: CASRIDRTYYGYTF. The CDR3 region has the DNA TGTGCCAGCAGGATCGACCGGACTTACTATGGCTACACCTTC.